This T cell receptor (beta chain) was found in a study of Graves' ophthalmopathy and Graves' hyperthyroidism. From RNA, the CDR3 regions of TCR beta chains were amplified and sequenced. Investigators did first-round RT-PCR with HTBI primers, then second-round multiplex PCR. TCRdb fed the multiplex PCR reads into MiXCR, producing one record per CDR3 protein. There are around 600,000 distinct CDR3 sequences in the sample; over 40% occur only once, and 3% to 4% lies in the top ten. Ophthalmopathic donors had moderate-to-severe activity, CAS ≥3 and NOSPECS ≥4, with disease that had lasted under 3 months. Orbital computed tomography, together with clinical symptoms, serum thyroxine, TRAb and thyroid ultrasound, was used for diagnosis. Concerning this clonotype: Its matching antigen is unknown.

Study-wide findings and caveats: Using a 13-signature model, the authors split ophthalmopathy from stable hyperthyroidism, with 87.88% sensitivity and 81.08% specificity.

This CDR3 is 15 amino acids long. Germline CDR1 is MNHEY and CDR2 is SVGEGT. With 5 bases clipped from V and 4 bases from J, the junction kept 7 bases outside the gene matches. The clonotype comes from an adult man with Graves' ophthalmopathy. The specimen was peripheral blood. The J gene is TRBJ2-5, the V gene TRBV6-2 or TRBV6-3, with 10 bases matching TRBD2. CDR3 sequence (DNA): TGTGCCAGCAGTCCGAGGACTAGCGGAGCAGAGACCCAGTACTTC. Its protein product is CASSPRTSGAETQYF.